A single sample is the source of the 3 T cell receptor beta chains below, sequenced in a study of PD-1 blockade in classical Hodgkin lymphoma (dated by TCRdb to 2020 to 2021). Libraries were constructed by the immunoSEQ multiplex PCR assay. Here the immuneACCESS table is served through TCRdb, limited to in-frame sequences with V and J called. Missing clones are a known gap in these copies; in checked studies unresolved V genes cover under half, and the rest lacks a known reason. This sample is represented by some 2,900 clones; under 85% of them were singletons. In total, the top ten clones hold about 24% of the sample. The time point tag for this specimen amounts to: cycle 4 day 1 (C4D1), after about 6 weeks of nivolumab. Every trial patient had relapsed following autologous stem cell transplantation, and prior brentuximab vedotin exposure was what differed among cohorts A, B and C. Magnetic negative selection with a Miltenyi CD8+ T cell isolation kit was used to purify CD8+ T cells from thawed PBMCs.

This specimen consisted of CD8+ T cells from blood, obtained before the fourth cycle of nivolumab. These receptors came from a human donor with classical Hodgkin lymphoma.

CDR3 sequence reads: CASRPFISSNQPQHF. The CDR3 bases are TGTGCCAGCAGGCCATTCATTTCTTCCAATCAGCCCCAGCATTTT. The rearrangement links TRBV27 to TRBJ1-5; D remains unclear. CDR1 MNHEY and CDR2 SMNVEV come from the germline V gene (reference sequence). The CDR3 sequence is 15 residues long. Deletions cut 6 bases from V and 3 bases from J, with 15 bases between.

This chain connects TRBV28 to TRBJ2-5; 7 nucleotides match TRBD1. The ends lost 4 bases at V and 3 bases at J; junction bases unmatched: 11. The CDR3 loop spans 16 amino acids. CDR1 is MDHEN and CDR2 is SYDVKM in the germline V gene. The CDR3 region has the DNA TGTGCCAGCAGTTCCCCTAGGGACAGCCCAGAAGAGACCCAGTACTTC. It is translated as CASSSPRDSPEETQYF.

This chain joins TRBV2 and TRBJ1-5; D perhaps matches TRBD1 (5 bases). CDR1 SNHLY and CDR2 FYNNEI come from the germline V gene. Trimming removed 7 bases from V and 4 bases from J, with 11 bases in between. CDR3 length equals 13 residues. The CDR3 here is CASIGDGNQPQHF. CDR3 DNA: TGTGCCAGCATAGGGGATGGGAATCAGCCCCAGCATTTT.